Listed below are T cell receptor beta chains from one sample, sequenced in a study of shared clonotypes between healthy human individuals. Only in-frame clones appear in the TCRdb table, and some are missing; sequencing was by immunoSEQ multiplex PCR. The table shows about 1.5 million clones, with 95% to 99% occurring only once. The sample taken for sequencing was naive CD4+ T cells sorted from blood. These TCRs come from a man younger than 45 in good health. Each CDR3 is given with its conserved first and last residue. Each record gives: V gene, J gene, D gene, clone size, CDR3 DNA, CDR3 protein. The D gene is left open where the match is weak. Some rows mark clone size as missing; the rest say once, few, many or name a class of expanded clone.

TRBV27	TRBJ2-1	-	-	TGTGCTTCCGGCCTCGCGGGCCACAATGAGCAGTTCTTC	CASGLAGHNEQFF
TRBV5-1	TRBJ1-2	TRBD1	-	TGCGCCAGCAGCTTGGAGTCGGACAGGGCGAACTATGGCTACACCTTC	CASSLESDRANYGYTF
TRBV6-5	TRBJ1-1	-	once	TGTGCCAGCAGTTACCCGGGAGGCGGCACTGAAGCTTTCTTT	CASSYPGGGTEAFF
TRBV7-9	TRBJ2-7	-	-	TGTGCCAGCAGCTTAGTGTCCAGCAGTGGCGAGCAGTACTTC	CASSLVSSSGEQYF
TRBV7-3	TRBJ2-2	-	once	TGTGCCAGCAGCTCCGCCACCACCGGGGAGCTGTTTTTT	CASSSATTGELFF
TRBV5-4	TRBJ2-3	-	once	TGTGCCAGCAGCTTGGACTATACAGATACGCAGTATTTT	CASSLDYTDTQYF
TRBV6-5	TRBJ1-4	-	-	TGTGCCAGCAGATTCGCAGGCGCAACTAATGAAAAACTGTTTTTT	CASRFAGATNEKLFF
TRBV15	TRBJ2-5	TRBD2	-	TGTGCCACCAGCAGCGGACTAGCGGGAGAGACCCAGTACTTC	CATSSGLAGETQYF
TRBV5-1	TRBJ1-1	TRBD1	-	TGCGCCAGCAGCTGGGACAGGAACACTGAAGCTTTCTTT	CASSWDRNTEAFF
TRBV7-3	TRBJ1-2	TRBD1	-	TGTGCCAGCAGCCAATCACCCATGTCAGGGGGAGCTAACTATGGCTACACCTTC	CASSQSPMSGGANYGYTF
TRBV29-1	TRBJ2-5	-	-	TGCAGCGTAGGTACTAGTAAAGTGGAGACCCAGTACTTC	CSVGTSKVETQYF
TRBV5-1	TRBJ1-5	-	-	TGCGCCAGCAGCTTGATGGGGGCTGGGCAGCCCCAGCATTTT	CASSLMGAGQPQHF
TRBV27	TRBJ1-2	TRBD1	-	TGTGCCAGCAGTGATTTCGGGGGACAGGGTTATGGCTACACCTTC	CASSDFGGQGYGYTF
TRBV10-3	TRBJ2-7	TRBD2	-	TGTGCCACGACGACTAGCGGAACCTACGAGCAGTACTTC	CATTTSGTYEQYF
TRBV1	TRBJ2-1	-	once	TGCACCAGCAGCCTCCTGTGTGAGCAGTTCTTC	CTSSLLCEQFF
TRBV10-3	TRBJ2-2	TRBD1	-	TGTGCCATCACTTCCGGGACAGTGAACACCGGGGAGCTGTTTTTT	CAITSGTVNTGELFF
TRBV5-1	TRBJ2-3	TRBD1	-	TGCGCCAGCGGACAGGGCCCTAAGGACACAGATACGCAGTATTTT	CASGQGPKDTDTQYF
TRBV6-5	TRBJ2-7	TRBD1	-	TGTGCCAGCAGTCTCTGGACAGGGAGCTCCTACGAGCAGTACTTC	CASSLWTGSSYEQYF
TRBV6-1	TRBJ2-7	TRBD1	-	TGTGCCAGCAGTGACCCTAGACAGGGTGGCGAGCAGTACTTC	CASSDPRQGGEQYF
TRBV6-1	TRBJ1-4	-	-	TGTGCCAGCAGTGAAGCGCTGGGGCGCCCGTTTGAAAAACTGTTTTTT	CASSEALGRPFEKLFF
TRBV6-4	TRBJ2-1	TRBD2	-	TGTGCCAGCAGTGAGTCACTAGCGGGAGGCTTTGATGAGCAGTTCTTC	CASSESLAGGFDEQFF
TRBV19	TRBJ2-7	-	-	TGTGCCAGTAGTCAATTCGGGACAAAATCCTCCGAGCAGTACTTC	CASSQFGTKSSEQYF
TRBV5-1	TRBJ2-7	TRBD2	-	TGCGCCAGCAGCCCTGGAATTGTAGCGGGAGGTAAGGGACTCGAGCAGTACTTC	CASSPGIVAGGKGLEQYF
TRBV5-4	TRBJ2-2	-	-	TGTGCCAGCAGCTTGCCGGGACCGACCGGGGAGCTGTTTTTT	CASSLPGPTGELFF
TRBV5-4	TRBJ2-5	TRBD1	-	TGTGCCAGCAGCTCCAGGACAGGACAAGAGACCCAGTACTTC	CASSSRTGQETQYF
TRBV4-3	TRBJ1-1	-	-	TGCGCCAGCAGCCAAGACAAGGGAATGAATACTGAAGCTTTCTTT	CASSQDKGMNTEAFF
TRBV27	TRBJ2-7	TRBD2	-	TGTGCCAGCAGACGGGCCGGGACTAACTCCTACGAGCAGTACTTC	CASRRAGTNSYEQYF
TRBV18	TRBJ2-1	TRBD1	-	TGTGCCAGCTCCCAAAGCCGGGACAGGGGATACAATGAGCAGTTCTTC	CASSQSRDRGYNEQFF
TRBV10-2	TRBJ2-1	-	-	TGCGCCAGCAAGACTAGTCGTTCCTACAATGAGCAGTTCTTC	CASKTSRSYNEQFF
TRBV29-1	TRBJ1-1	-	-	TGCAGCGCCGAGCAGGGCACGAACACTGAAGCTTTCTTT	CSAEQGTNTEAFF
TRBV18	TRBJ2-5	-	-	TGTGCCAGCTCACCGGGGATCGGGCAAGAGACCCAGTACTTC	CASSPGIGQETQYF
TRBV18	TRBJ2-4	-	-	TGTGCCAGCTCACCCCAGGTGACCAAAAACATTCAGTACTTC	CASSPQVTKNIQYF
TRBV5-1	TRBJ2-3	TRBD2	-	TGCGCCACCCAGCTAGCGGGAGGTTCAGATACGCAGTATTTT	CATQLAGGSDTQYF
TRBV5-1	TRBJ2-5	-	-	TGCGCCAGCAGCCTCCCCGGGGAGACCCAGTACTTC	CASSLPGETQYF
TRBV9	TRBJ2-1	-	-	TGTGCCAGCAGCGGTGCAGGGTCCAATGAGCAGTTCTTC	CASSGAGSNEQFF
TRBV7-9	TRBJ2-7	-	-	TGTGCCAGCAGCTTTACTCCGGGACAGCAGTACTTC	CASSFTPGQQYF
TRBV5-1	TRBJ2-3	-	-	TGCGCCAGCAGCAAATCCGGGACGATGAGCACAGATACGCAGTATTTT	CASSKSGTMSTDTQYF